The source of this TCR beta chain is a study of T cell changes during pregnancy in multiple sclerosis. Libraries were prepared by immunoSEQ multiplex PCR; TCRdb keeps only in-frame clonotypes and omits some of them. The data hold about 60,000 clones, with about 90% observed a single time. The V segment lost 5 bases and the J segment 9 bases; nucleotides outside the gene matches: 5. There are 11 residues in the CDR3. Looked up from germline, CDR1 is SGHDT and CDR2 is YYEEEE. The TCR comes from a female donor with multiple sclerosis, enrolled in a pregnancy study. The sequences come from CD4+ T cells from peripheral blood mononuclear cells, collected in the first trimester of pregnancy. The chain uses TRBV5-6 and TRBJ2-7; 7 bases fit TRBD2. CDR3 sequence: CASRGGGVQYF. The CDR3 coding sequence is TGTGCCAGCAGGGGTGGGGGGGTGCAGTACTTC.